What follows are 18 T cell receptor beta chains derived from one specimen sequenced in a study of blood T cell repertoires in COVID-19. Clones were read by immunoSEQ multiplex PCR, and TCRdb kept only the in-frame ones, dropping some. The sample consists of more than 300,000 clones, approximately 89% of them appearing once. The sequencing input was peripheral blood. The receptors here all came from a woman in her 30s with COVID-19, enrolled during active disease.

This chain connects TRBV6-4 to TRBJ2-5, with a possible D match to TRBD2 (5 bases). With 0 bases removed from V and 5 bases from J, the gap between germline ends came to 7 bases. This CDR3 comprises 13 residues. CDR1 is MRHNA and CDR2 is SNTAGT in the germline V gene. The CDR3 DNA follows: TGTGCCAGCAGTGACTCGGCGGGCGAGACCCAGTACTTC. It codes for CASSDSAGETQYF.

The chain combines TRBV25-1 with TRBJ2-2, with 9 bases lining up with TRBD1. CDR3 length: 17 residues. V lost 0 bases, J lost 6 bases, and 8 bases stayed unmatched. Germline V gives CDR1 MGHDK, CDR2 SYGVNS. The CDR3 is CASSEYGDRASAGELFF. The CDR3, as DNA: TGTGCCAGCAGTGAATACGGGGACAGGGCCTCCGCCGGGGAGCTGTTTTTT.

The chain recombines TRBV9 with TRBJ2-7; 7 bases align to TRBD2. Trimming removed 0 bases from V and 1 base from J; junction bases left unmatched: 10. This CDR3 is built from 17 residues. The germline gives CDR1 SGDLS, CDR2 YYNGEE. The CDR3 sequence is CASSVGGSGPRSYEQYF. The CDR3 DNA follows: TGTGCCAGCAGCGTAGGGGGTAGCGGGCCACGTTCCTACGAGCAGTACTTC.

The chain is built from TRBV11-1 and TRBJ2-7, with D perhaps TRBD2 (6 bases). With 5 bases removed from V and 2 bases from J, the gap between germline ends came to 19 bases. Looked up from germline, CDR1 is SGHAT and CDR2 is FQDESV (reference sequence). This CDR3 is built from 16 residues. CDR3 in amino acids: CASSKQGASDTYEQYF. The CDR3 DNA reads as TGTGCCAGCAGCAAGCAAGGGGCTAGCGATACCTACGAGCAGTACTTC.

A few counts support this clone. CDR3 residues: CAWTGGGQPQHF. CDR3 bases: TGTGCCTGGACAGGAGGAGGGCAGCCCCAGCATTTT. The chain couples TRBV30 to TRBJ1-5; D gene unclear. V shed 4 bases and J shed 7 bases, with 11 bases lying between them. Germline V gene lookup returns CDR1 GTSNPN and CDR2 SVGIG (reference sequence). This CDR3 is built from 12 residues.

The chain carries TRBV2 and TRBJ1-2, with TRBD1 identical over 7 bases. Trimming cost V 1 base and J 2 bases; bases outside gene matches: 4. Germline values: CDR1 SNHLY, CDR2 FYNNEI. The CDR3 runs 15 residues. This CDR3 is CASSEVGRGNYGYTF. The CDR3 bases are TGTGCCAGCAGTGAAGTTGGCAGGGGGAACTATGGCTACACCTTC.

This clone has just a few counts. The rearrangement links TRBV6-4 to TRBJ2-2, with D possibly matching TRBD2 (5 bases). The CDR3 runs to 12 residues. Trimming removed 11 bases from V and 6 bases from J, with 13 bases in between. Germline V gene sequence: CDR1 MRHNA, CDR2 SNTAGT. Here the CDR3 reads CAFGNRAGELFF. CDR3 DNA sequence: TGTGCCTTCGGGAACCGGGCCGGGGAGCTGTTTTTT.

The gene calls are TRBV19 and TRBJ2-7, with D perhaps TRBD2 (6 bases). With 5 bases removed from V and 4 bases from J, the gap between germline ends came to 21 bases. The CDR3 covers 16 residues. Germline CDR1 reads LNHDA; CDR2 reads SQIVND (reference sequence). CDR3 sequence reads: CASSPTGTGGPYEQYF. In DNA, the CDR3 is TGTGCCAGTAGTCCGACCGGGACTGGGGGACCTTACGAGCAGTACTTC. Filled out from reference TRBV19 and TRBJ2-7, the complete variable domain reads DGGITQSPKYLFRKEGQNVTLSCEQNLNHDAMYWYRQDPGQGLRLIYYSQIVNDFQKGDIAEGYSVSREKKESFPLTVTSAQKNPTAFYLCASSPTGTGGPYEQYFGPGTRLTVT.

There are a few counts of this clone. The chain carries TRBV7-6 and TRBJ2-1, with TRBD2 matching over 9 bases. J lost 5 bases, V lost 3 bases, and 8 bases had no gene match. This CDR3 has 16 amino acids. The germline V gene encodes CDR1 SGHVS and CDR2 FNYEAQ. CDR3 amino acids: CASSFSLAGANNEQFF. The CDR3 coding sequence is TGTGCCAGCAGCTTCTCCTTAGCGGGAGCGAACAATGAGCAGTTCTTC.

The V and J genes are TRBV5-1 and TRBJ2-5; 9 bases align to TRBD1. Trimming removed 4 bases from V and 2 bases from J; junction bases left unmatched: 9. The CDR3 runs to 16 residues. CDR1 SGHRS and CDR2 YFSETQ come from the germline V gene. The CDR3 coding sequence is TGCGCCAGCAGCCAAGGACAGGGGATAACTCAAGAGACCCAGTACTTC. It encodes CASSQGQGITQETQYF.

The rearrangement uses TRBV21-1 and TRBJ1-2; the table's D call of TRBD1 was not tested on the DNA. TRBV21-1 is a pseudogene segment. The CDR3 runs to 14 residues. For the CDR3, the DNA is TGTGCCAGCAGTTCCCCTGGGGCGGACTATGGCTACACCTTC. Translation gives CASSSPGADYGYTF.

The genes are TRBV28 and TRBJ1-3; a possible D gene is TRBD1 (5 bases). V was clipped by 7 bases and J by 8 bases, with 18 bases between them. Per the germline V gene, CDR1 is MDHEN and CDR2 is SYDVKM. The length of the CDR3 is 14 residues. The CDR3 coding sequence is TGTGCCAGCACCAACCTGGCTAGGGGTTACACCATATATTTT. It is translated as CASTNLARGYTIYF.

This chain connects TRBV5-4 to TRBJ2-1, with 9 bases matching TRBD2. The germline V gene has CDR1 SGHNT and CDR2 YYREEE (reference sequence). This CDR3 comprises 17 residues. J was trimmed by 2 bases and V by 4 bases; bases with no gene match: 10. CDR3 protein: CASSQPDLAGTYNEQFF. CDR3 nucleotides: TGTGCCAGCAGCCAACCCGATCTAGCGGGAACCTACAATGAGCAGTTCTTC.

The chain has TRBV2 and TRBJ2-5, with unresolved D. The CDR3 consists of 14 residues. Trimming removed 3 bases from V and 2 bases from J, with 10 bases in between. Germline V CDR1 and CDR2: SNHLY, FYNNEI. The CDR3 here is CASSEFRAQETQYF. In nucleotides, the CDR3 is TGTGCCAGCAGTGAGTTCCGCGCTCAAGAGACCCAGTACTTC.

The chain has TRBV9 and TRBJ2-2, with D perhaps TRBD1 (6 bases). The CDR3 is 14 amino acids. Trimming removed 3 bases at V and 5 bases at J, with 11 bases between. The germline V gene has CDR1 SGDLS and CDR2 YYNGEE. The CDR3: CASSALRGTGELFF. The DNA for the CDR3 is TGTGCCAGCAGCGCACTCAGGGGAACCGGGGAGCTGTTTTTT.

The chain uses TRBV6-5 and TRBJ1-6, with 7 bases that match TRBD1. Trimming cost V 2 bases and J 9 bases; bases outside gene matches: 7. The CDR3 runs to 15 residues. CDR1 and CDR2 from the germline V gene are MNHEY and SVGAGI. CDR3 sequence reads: CASSYLQGEVSPLHF. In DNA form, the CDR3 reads TGTGCCAGCAGTTACCTTCAGGGGGAAGTTTCACCCCTCCACTTT.

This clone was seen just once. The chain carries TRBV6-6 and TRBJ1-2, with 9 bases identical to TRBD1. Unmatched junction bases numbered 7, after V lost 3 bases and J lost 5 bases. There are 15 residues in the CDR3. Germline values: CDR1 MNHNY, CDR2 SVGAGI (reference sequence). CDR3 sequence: CASSYPDRGGYGYTF. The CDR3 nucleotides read TGTGCCAGCAGTTATCCGGACAGGGGCGGGTATGGCTACACCTTC.

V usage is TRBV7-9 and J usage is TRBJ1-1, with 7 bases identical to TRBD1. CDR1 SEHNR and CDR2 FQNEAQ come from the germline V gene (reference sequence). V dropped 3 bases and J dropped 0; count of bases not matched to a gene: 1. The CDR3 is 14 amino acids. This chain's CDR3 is CASSLGQMNTEAFF. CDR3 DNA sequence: TGTGCCAGCAGCTTGGGACAGATGAACACTGAAGCTTTCTTT. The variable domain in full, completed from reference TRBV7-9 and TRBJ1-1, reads DTGVSQNPRHKITKRGQNVTFRCDPISEHNRLYWYRQTLGQGPEFLTYFQNEAQLEKSRLLSDRFSAERPKGSFSTLEIQRTEQGDSAMYLCASSLGQMNTEAFFGQGTRLTVV.